This T cell receptor beta chain was observed in a study of identical twins (dated by TCRdb to about 2016). Notes on the research overall: TCR alpha and beta repertoires from monozygotic twins, unrelated adults of various ages and cord blood were deep-sequenced to test whether fetal clonotypes persist. To rule out contamination, the twin experiments were replicated at different times with different library preparation protocols. Study-level results and caveats: Fewer insertions were carried by abundant cord blood beta clonotypes, a similar but weaker trend appeared in young adult naive repertoires, and no such trend appeared in memory repertoires. Because the same donors could not be followed over many years, the conclusions depended on cross-sectional statistical analysis. In monozygotic twins, out-of-frame TCR alpha sharing was systematically underestimated by recombination models, although the models agreed with sharing between unrelated individuals. Compared with coincidental sharing between unrelated individuals, out-of-frame TCR alpha sequences shared between twins had an excess of sequences with low generation probability. Invariant T cells such as MAIT and iNKT could partly confound zero-insertion analyses, although diverse VJ usage argued against such confounding for most clonotypes. In beta out-of-frame sequences, excess twin sharing was weaker, because having fewer shared sequences lowered the signal-to-noise ratio.

From the cysteine up to the phenylalanine, the CDR3 has a length of 14 residues. Only the CDR3 DNA is retained, 42 bases long and in frame from the first base. Trimming removed 4 bases from V and 0 bases from J, leaving 10 bases between the germline ends. CDR1 and CDR2 are drawn from the germline V gene: SNHLY, FYNNEI. The library was made by 5' RACE. The reads were generated on an Illumina HiSeq 2000. Template switching added a universal primer binding site, and the final cDNA carried a unique molecular identifier that allowed TCR cDNA molecules to be counted accurately. Specific primers in the conserved constant-segment region were used to synthesize first-strand cDNA for the TCR alpha and beta chains. To control for contamination, each cDNA library was double barcoded with a SMART-Mk sample barcode plus Illumina barcodes. TruSeq adapter sequences, together with Illumina sample barcodes, were added in two successive PCR steps. The Illumina HiSeq platform was used with custom primers to sequence TCR alpha and beta cDNA libraries. The source study handled its data this way. Raw reads were processed with MiGEC to extract unique molecular identifiers, and MiXCR was used to determine CDR3 positions. Recombination models were inferred per individual with the repgenHMM and IGoR tools using an EM algorithm. The tcR package in R was used for shared clonotype analysis, with sharing normalized by the product of cloneset sizes. To study raw recombination without the effects of thymic and clonal selection, out-of-frame nonproductive sequences were analyzed. TCRdb reprocessed the public reads (quality trimming at Q25 with fastp, clone calling with MiXCR) and kept in-frame beta chains. Duplicate CDR3 protein sequences are folded into a single record with the most common DNA and genes. V and J calls and clone size were set by TCRdb, not the authors. This sample holds about 720,000 distinct CDR3 sequences; more than 6.5% were observed only once. Of the sample, 0.85% to 1% falls within the top ten clones.

Every donor in the study was a healthy Caucasian. Three pairs of female monozygotic twins, all aged 18 to 29 years, made up the twin cohort. The RNA used for TCR libraries was isolated from peripheral blood mononuclear cells. There are many counts of this clonotype. What this receptor recognizes is not known. No much larger clonotype is one base removed from it; base qualities were not supplied. This sample also belongs to another study, concerning yellow fever vaccine responses in identical twins. The second study reports: According to the authors, in identical twins the way T cells responded to vaccination appeared partly convergent and partly personalized. Focusing on identical twins, the study followed the T cell clones that responded to the vaccine, and did so with precision.

This TCR was recovered from a woman aged 18-29 years in good health. The specimen was PBMCs. The chain uses TRBV2 and TRBJ2-7; the D gene cannot be named for sure. The CDR3 reads CASSVVKDSYEQYF. The nucleotide sequence is TGTGCCAGCAGTGTGGTGAAAGACTCCTACGAGCAGTACTTC.